This T cell receptor beta chain derives from a study of beta chain features in type 1 diabetes. The CDR3 has 13 amino acids. V was pared by 6 bases and J by 2 bases, with 8 bases between. CDR1 is SGHNT and CDR2 is YYREEE in the germline V gene (reference sequence). The whole isolated RNA underwent reverse transcription, so sequencing captured expressed TCRB transcripts. Repertoires were generated with immunoSEQ multiplex PCR, while TCRdb's copy carries only in-frame clones and drops some. Of under 200,000 clones listed, roughly 8% are singletons. A few counts support this clone. The sequencing input was central memory CD4+ T cells from blood. The receptor comes from a man aged 18 to 29 in good health. The chain is built from TRBV5-4 and TRBJ2-2; D unclear. The CDR3 coding sequence is TGTGCCAGCAACACCCCCAACACCGGGGAGCTGTTTTTT. Its translation: CASNTPNTGELFF.